The 22 T cell receptor beta chains given below trace back to one sample, sequenced in a study of blood T cell repertoires in COVID-19. The table came from immunoSEQ multiplex PCR; TCRdb's copy has only in-frame clones and leaves some out. The profile shows 90,000 to 150,000 clones, more than 70% of them singletons. Sequenced input: peripheral blood. Source of these receptors: a human donor in a cohort sampled during active COVID-19.

This rearrangement joins TRBV29-1 to TRBJ1-1, with a weak D call TRBD1 (6 bases). Germline-derived CDR1 and CDR2 are SQVTM and ANQGSEA. Trimming removed 3 bases from V and 11 bases from J, with 19 bases in between. The CDR3 spans 13 residues. CDR3 loop: CSVEVGGARDAFF. The CDR3 region has the DNA TGCAGCGTTGAGGTCGGGGGGGCCCGTGACGCTTTCTTT.

This clone was counted between two and nine times. The V gene is TRBV28, the J gene TRBJ1-2; 8 bases align to TRBD1. Germline CDR1 MDHEN, CDR2 SYDVKM. The CDR3 runs to 12 residues. J lost 7 bases, V lost 4 bases, and 2 bases had no gene match. CDR3 sequence: CASSWQGAGYTF. The DNA of the CDR3 is TGTGCCAGCAGTTGGCAGGGGGCTGGCTACACCTTC.

The V call is TRBV12-3 or TRBV12-4, the J call TRBJ2-7; D is unclear. V lost 3 bases and J lost 5, with 5 bases in between. This CDR3 is 11 amino acids long. CDR3 sequence reads: CASSFSDEQYF. The CDR3 coding sequence is TGTGCCAGCAGTTTTTCCGACGAGCAGTACTTC.

V is TRBV7-2 and J is TRBJ1-1; TRBD1 is a possible D gene (5 bases). From germline, CDR1 is SGHTA and CDR2 FQGNSA. This CDR3 spans 16 amino acids. Trimming stripped 1 base from V and 2 bases from J, with 14 bases between. The CDR3 loop reads CASSLVLPGGNTEAFF. The CDR3 nucleotides read TGTGCCAGCAGCTTAGTATTACCCGGGGGAAACACTGAAGCTTTCTTT.

The chain recombines TRBV18 with TRBJ2-7; 10 nucleotides match TRBD1. Germline V lookup: CDR1 KGHSH, CDR2 LQKENI. The CDR3 has 12 amino acids. Losses at the gene ends were 5 bases for V and 6 bases for J; bases not matched to a gene: 1. CDR3 region: CASSRDRGEQYF. The CDR3 DNA reads TGTGCCAGCTCAAGGGACAGGGGCGAGCAGTACTTC. The variable domain in full, with the rest retrieved from reference TRBV18 and TRBJ2-7, is NAGVMQNPRHLVRRRGQEARLRCSPMKGHSHVYWYRQLPEEGLKFMVYLQKENIIDESGMPKERFSAEFPKEGPSILRIQQVVRGDSAAYFCASSRDRGEQYFGPGTRLTVT.

The V gene is TRBV19, the J gene TRBJ1-5, with 10 bases lining up with TRBD1. CDR3 length equals 14 residues. The germline V gene encodes CDR1 LNHDA and CDR2 SQIVND (reference sequence). V lost 5 bases, J lost 6 bases, and 4 bases stayed unmatched. For the CDR3, the DNA is TGTGCCAGTAGTGAGGGACAGGGGTTTCAGCCCCAGCATTTT. Protein product: CASSEGQGFQPQHF.

This clone was seen a single time. The chain employs TRBV28 and TRBJ1-5; TRBD1 matches at 8 bases. Trimming took 4 bases from V and 6 from J; bases not matched to a gene: 8. The CDR3 is made up of 15 amino acids. The germline V gene has CDR1 MDHEN and CDR2 SYDVKM. The CDR3 sequence: CASSYDRGTFQPQHF. The CDR3 coding sequence is TGTGCCAGCAGTTACGACAGGGGAACATTTCAGCCCCAGCATTTT.

V gene TRBV5-1 combines with J gene TRBJ1-4, with 9 nucleotides matching TRBD1. The CDR3 is made up of 15 amino acids. Germline V gene sequence: CDR1 SGHRS, CDR2 YFSETQ. The J segment lost 7 bases and the V segment lost 0 bases, leaving 4 bases of the junction unmatched. CDR3 DNA: TGCGCCAGCAGCTTGGCGGGGGACAGGGTTGAAAAACTGTTTTTT. Protein: CASSLAGDRVEKLFF.

The chain combines TRBV6-6 with TRBJ1-2; no clear D gene. V was clipped by 0 bases and J by 4 bases, with 12 bases between them. Germline lookup yields CDR1 MNHNY and CDR2 SVGAGI (reference sequence). The CDR3 spans 15 residues. The CDR3 sequence is CASSYSTQHLYGYTF. CDR3 sequence (DNA): TGTGCCAGCAGTTACTCGACTCAGCATCTCTATGGCTACACCTTC.

The rearrangement links TRBV25-1 to TRBJ2-7; TRBD1 aligns across 11 bases. The germline V gene encodes CDR1 MGHDK and CDR2 SYGVNS. With V trimmed by 1 base and J by 5 bases, 4 bases remained unmatched. The CDR3 runs 15 residues. CDR3 in DNA: TGTGCCAGCAGTGAATGGGGACAGGGGGGCAACGAGCAGTACTTC. This gives the protein CASSEWGQGGNEQYF.

V is TRBV18 and J is TRBJ1-1; no firm D call. The V gene's germline CDR1 is KGHSH and CDR2 LQKENI. Trimming stripped 2 bases from V and 4 bases from J, with 17 bases between. The CDR3 extends over 16 amino acids. The CDR3 spells CASSPSLTRQSTEAFF. The CDR3 coding sequence is TGTGCCAGCTCACCAAGTCTGACTAGGCAAAGCACTGAAGCTTTCTTT.

The chain recombines TRBV6-5 with TRBJ2-7, with D perhaps TRBD2 (5 bases). Germline CDR1 is MNHEY and CDR2 is SVGAGI. The CDR3 consists of 13 residues. V lost 6 bases and J 7 bases, leaving 16 bases between the germline ends. This CDR3 reads CASRPTGSGEQYF. As DNA, the CDR3 is TGTGCCAGCAGACCGACGGGGTCCGGAGAGCAGTACTTC.

J is TRBJ1-1 and V is TRBV19; D is unresolved. Trimming stripped 7 bases from V and 5 bases from J, with 17 bases between. The CDR3 totals 14 residues. In germline, CDR1 is LNHDA, CDR2 SQIVND (reference sequence). The CDR3 DNA reads as TGTGCCAGTACCCCGGTCAAAGAGGGTACTGAAGCTTTCTTT. Amino acid sequence: CASTPVKEGTEAFF.

The CDR3 sequence is CASSLGTALNTEAFF. The CDR3 region has the DNA TGTGCCAGCAGCTTGGGGACAGCTTTGAACACTGAAGCTTTCTTT. J is TRBJ1-1 and V is TRBV7-6; 7 positions agree with TRBD1. J lost 0 bases, V lost 3 bases, and 4 bases had no gene match. CDR3 length equals 15 residues. CDR1 and CDR2 from the germline V gene are SGHVS and FNYEAQ.

The chain couples TRBV6-1 to TRBJ2-7, with D possibly matching TRBD1 (5 bases). This CDR3 has 14 residues. The V gene lost 3 bases and the J gene lost 0 bases, with 9 bases spanning the gap. The germline CDR1 and CDR2 sequences are MNHNS and SASEGT. The CDR3 sequence: CASSDWGPSYEQYF. The DNA of the CDR3 is TGTGCCAGCAGTGATTGGGGCCCCTCCTACGAGCAGTACTTC.

The chain carries TRBV19 and TRBJ1-1; D gene ambiguous. Trimming stripped 5 bases from V and 4 bases from J, with 11 bases between. The CDR3 spans 13 residues. Looked up from germline, CDR1 is LNHDA and CDR2 is SQIVND (reference sequence). CDR3 amino acids: CASSLIVGTEAFF. DNA of the CDR3: TGTGCCAGTAGTCTGATCGTCGGCACTGAAGCTTTCTTT.

This sequence joins TRBV6-4 and TRBJ1-1, with 10 positions matching TRBD1. CDR3 length: 15 amino acids. CDR1 and CDR2 (germline): MRHNA, SNTAGT. The V segment lost 3 bases and the J segment 4 bases; nucleotides outside the gene matches: 5. CDR3 sequence: CASSESRTGGTEAFF. The CDR3 DNA follows: TGTGCCAGCAGTGAGTCTAGGACAGGGGGCACTGAAGCTTTCTTT.

This chain joins TRBV28 and TRBJ2-6; D perhaps matches TRBD1 (5 bases). From germline, CDR1 is MDHEN and CDR2 SYDVKM. This CDR3 comprises 16 residues. V was shortened by 9 bases and J by 0 bases, with 15 bases between the two germline ends. The CDR3 here is CASTTGLPSGANVLTF. CDR3 in DNA: TGTGCCAGTACTACAGGATTACCCTCTGGGGCCAACGTCCTGACTTTC.

This chain connects TRBV18 to TRBJ1-6; perhaps TRBD1 as D (6 bases). The CDR3 is 15 amino acids. Trimming removed 3 bases from V and 7 bases from J, with 13 bases in between. Germline-derived CDR1 and CDR2 are KGHSH and LQKENI. CDR3 sequence: CASSPETGENSPLHF. Here the CDR3 DNA reads TGTGCCAGCTCACCGGAGACAGGTGAAAATTCACCCCTCCACTTT. Looking up the rest from reference TRBV18 and TRBJ1-6 gives the full variable domain: NAGVMQNPRHLVRRRGQEARLRCSPMKGHSHVYWYRQLPEEGLKFMVYLQKENIIDESGMPKERFSAEFPKEGPSILRIQQVVRGDSAAYFCASSPETGENSPLHFGNGTRLTVT.

This chain connects TRBV5-1 to TRBJ1-5; possibly TRBD1 for D (5 bases). Trimming shortened V by 0 bases and J by 1 base, and 14 bases separated the two germline ends. The CDR3 sequence is 17 residues long. In germline, CDR1 is SGHRS, CDR2 YFSETQ. Here the CDR3 reads CASSLAPVGASNQPQHF. In DNA, the CDR3 is TGCGCCAGCAGCTTGGCCCCCGTAGGGGCGAGCAATCAGCCCCAGCATTTT. Variable domain in full (rest from reference TRBV5-1 and TRBJ1-5): KAGVTQTPRYLIKTRGQQVTLSCSPISGHRSVSWYQQTPGQGLQFLFEYFSETQRNKGNFPGRFSGRQFSNSRSEMNVSTLELGDSALYLCASSLAPVGASNQPQHFGDGTRLSIL.

This sequence joins TRBV7-9 and TRBJ2-7; the D gene is possibly TRBD2 (8 bases). This CDR3 contains 18 residues. The germline gives CDR1 SEHNR, CDR2 FQNEAQ (reference sequence). The ends were cut back, 5 bases at V and 1 base at J, with 24 bases in the middle. In DNA form, the CDR3 reads TGTGCCAGCAGCGCCCGGGGGGGGGACAGAGAGCTTTCCTACGAGCAGTACTTC. This codes for CASSARGGDRELSYEQYF.

The chain is built from TRBV5-4 and TRBJ2-7; D uncertain. V lost 0 bases, J lost 3 bases, and 7 bases lay in between. The CDR3 consists of 13 residues. Germline V gene data show CDR1 as SGHNT and CDR2 as YYREEE (reference sequence). The CDR3 loop is CASSLGSVYEQYF. In nucleotides, the CDR3 is TGTGCCAGCAGCTTGGGCTCAGTCTACGAGCAGTACTTC.